This TCR beta chain was documented in a study of T-cell memory formation after mild COVID-19 (TCRdb year 2021). Background for the entire study: TCR sequence clusters from the two donors were found to be largely donor specific. In two donors, T-cell clones that expanded and contracted after mild COVID-19 were tracked by sequencing TCRalpha and TCRbeta repertoires over time. Two young, previously healthy adult volunteers made up the cohort, one male and one female. What the authors observed across the whole study: Some responding clones were detected in pre-infection memory, which suggested that pre-existing cross-reactive memory T cells had joined the SARS-CoV-2 response. From day 15 to 85, contracting clones showed balanced CD4/CD8 phenotypes, whereas a second wave of clones that expanded from day 15 to 37 leaned towards CD4+. The study covered only a couple of mild cases, and larger cohorts including severe cases with pre-infection samples were considered necessary. The second-wave clones that peaked on day 37 were not confirmed to be SARS-CoV-2 specific. Contracting CD4+ clones were found mainly in CM and EM memory subsets, while CD8+ clones were enriched in EMRA.

Sequencer: Illumina NovaSeq 6000. Using 5'RACE with constant-segment primers, TCRalpha and TCRbeta cDNA libraries were constructed, with sample barcodes and unique molecular identifiers added in the process. RNA was extracted from every sample with Trizol reagent. The libraries were amplified in two PCR steps, and the second step added a second sample barcode and Illumina TruSeq adapters. Sequencing of the libraries was done on an Illumina NovaSeq, producing 2 x 150 bp paired-end reads. On the study's bioinformatics: The reads were demultiplexed and collapsed into UMI-guided consensus sequences using migec v1.2.7. With mixcr v2.1.11, UMI consensuses were aligned to TRA and TRB V and J templates and assembled into clonotypes. A clonotype was counted as expanded or contracted only when both edgeR and NoisET called the clonotype significant, with the noise models trained on biological replicates. For edgeR calls, the cutoffs were a false discovery rate-adjusted p below 0.01 and a log2 fold-change threshold of 1. As an exploratory analysis of dynamics, PCA with hierarchical clustering was applied to max-normalized trajectories of the 1000 most abundant clonotypes. The CD4 or CD8 phenotype of responding clones was assigned using the separately sequenced CD4+ and CD8+ repertoires. The public reads were reanalyzed by TCRdb: fastp trimming at Q25, MiXCR alignment, in-frame beta chains only. Under each unique CDR3 protein, matching rows form one entry showing the most common genes and DNA. V and J calls and clone size were set by TCRdb, not the authors. Counted in this sample were about 430,000 distinct CDR3 sequences; approximately 25% of them appeared once. The ten largest clones represent around 8.7% of the sample.

Ficoll-Paque density gradient centrifugation was used to isolate PBMCs. In the germline V gene, CDR1 corresponds to SQVTM and CDR2 to ANQGSEA. The CDR3 has 14 amino acids, counting the end cysteine and phenylalanine. Only the CDR3 part of the read is kept: 42 bases, read in frame from the first base. At the junction V is shortened by 7 bases and J by 0 bases, with 12 bases in between. Comments on this clonotype: It lacks a known antigen. Base qualities are not at hand, and no much larger clone is one base apart.

Input material: PBMCs or a T cell subset sorted from them (not recorded which). In this chain, TRBV29-1 is recombined with TRBJ2-2; the D segment cannot be called with confidence. The TCR was taken from an adult woman who had mild COVID-19 (a few samples of this study predate the infection). The sample titles of this study are shuffled in the database, so cell type and time point are left out; the donor was told from shared clones. The CDR3 protein is CSAGGLANTGELFF. In nucleotides, the sequence is TGCAGCGCCGGCGGTCTAGCGAACACCGGGGAGCTGTTTTTT.